This TCR beta chain emerged from a study of control samples from healthy donors and cancer patients. TCRdb keeps only in-frame clones here, not all; method: immunoSEQ multiplex PCR. This sample has approximately 100,000 clones, with roughly 89% found just once. In germline, CDR1 is MGHRA, CDR2 YSYEKL. Trimming stripped 0 bases from V and 0 bases from J, with 12 bases between. This CDR3 comprises 17 residues. The genes are TRBV4-1 and TRBJ1-5; D call uncertain. The clonotype comes from a man aged 60 to 75 with lung cancer. Sequencing was performed on PBMCs. The CDR3 is CASSQEAPGLSNQPQHF. The CDR3 nucleotides read TGCGCCAGCAGCCAAGAAGCCCCCGGGCTTAGCAATCAGCCCCAGCATTTT.